What follows are 30 T cell receptor beta chains derived from one specimen sequenced in a study of T cells after yellow fever vaccination. Each CDR3 protein gets one entry after TCRdb re-called the 5' RACE reads with MiXCR. There are 320,000 or so distinct CDR3 sequences in the sample; 8% to 9.5% occur only once, and approximately 15% lies in the top ten. Sequenced here: PBMCs, sampled roughly 47 days after the first yellow fever vaccination. The source is a young man who received the YFV17D yellow fever vaccine.

This clonotype was picked up many times. J is TRBJ2-3 and V is TRBV20-1; TRBD2 agrees at 7 bases. This CDR3 is 15 amino acids long. The J segment lost 6 bases and the V segment lost 3 bases, leaving 12 bases of the junction unmatched. Per the germline V gene, CDR1 is DFQATT and CDR2 is SNEGSKA (reference sequence). This CDR3 is CSASTSSGRRDTQYF. DNA for the CDR3: TGCAGTGCTAGTACCAGTAGCGGGCGAAGGGATACGCAGTATTTT.

This sequence joins TRBV3-1 and TRBJ1-1; D is unclear. CDR3 length equals 13 residues. CDR1 and CDR2 from the germline V gene are LGHDT and YNNKEL (reference sequence). The V end was cut by 3 bases, the J end by 4 bases, with 9 bases between. The CDR3 sequence is CASSQQWGTEAFF. DNA of the CDR3: TGTGCCAGCAGCCAGCAGTGGGGCACTGAAGCTTTCTTT. Based on the CDR3 plus reference TRBV3-1 and TRBJ1-1, the full variable domain is DTAVSQTPKYLVTQMGNDKSIKCEQNLGHDTMYWYKQDSKKFLKIMFSYNNKELIINETVPNRFSPKSPDKAHLNLHINSLELGDSAVYFCASSQQWGTEAFFGQGTRLTVV.

The gene calls are TRBV15 and TRBJ1-1; the match to TRBD1 covers 11 bases. Looked up from germline, CDR1 is LNHNV and CDR2 is YYDKDF (reference sequence). The CDR3 has 13 amino acids. V shed 8 bases, J shed 3 bases, and the junction held 2 bases outside the gene matches. CDR3 bases: TGTGCCACCGGACAGGGGGCGGACACTGAAGCTTTCTTT. This translates into CATGQGADTEAFF. The entire variable domain, with the rest obtained from reference TRBV15 and TRBJ1-1, is as follows: DAMVIQNPRYQVTQFGKPVTLSCSQTLNHNVMYWYQQKSSQAPKLLFHYYDKDFNNEADTPDNFQSRRPNTSFCFLDIRSPGLGDTAMYLCATGQGADTEAFFGQGTRLTVV.

The chain couples TRBV20-1 to TRBJ2-5, with D tentatively TRBD2 (6 bases). The CDR3 is 16 residues long. Germline CDR1 is DFQATT and CDR2 is SNEGSKA (reference sequence). With 4 bases removed from V and 3 bases from J, the gap between germline ends came to 21 bases. In nucleotides, the CDR3 is TGCAGTGCTACCTCCGGCGTGGGGGGTGGGAAAGAGACCCAGTACTTC. Translating it yields CSATSGVGGGKETQYF.

This clonotype was detected only a few times. This chain links TRBV5-5 with TRBJ2-5, with 10 bases identical to TRBD1. Germline lookup yields CDR1 SGHKS and CDR2 YYEKEE (reference sequence). The CDR3 runs to 17 residues. J lost 0 bases, V lost 0 bases, and 5 bases had no gene match. The CDR3 spells CASSLAGQGKYQETQYF. The CDR3 DNA is TGTGCCAGCAGCTTGGCGGGACAGGGGAAGTACCAAGAGACCCAGTACTTC.

V usage is TRBV6-5 and J usage is TRBJ1-1; tentatively, D is TRBD1 (5 bases). Germline assignment: CDR1 MNHEY and CDR2 SVGAGI. There are 12 residues in the CDR3. Trimming took off 7 bases at V and 7 bases at J, with 13 bases between the two ends. The chain's CDR3 is CASTTFGGEAFF. CDR3 nucleotide sequence: TGTGCCAGCACCACCTTTGGGGGTGAAGCTTTCTTT.

This clonotype was seen a handful of times. The chain employs TRBV19 and TRBJ2-5, with 8 bases that match TRBD2. The V and J ends lost 6 bases and 7 bases, in that order; junction bases with no gene match: 13. CDR3 length equals 15 residues. The germline V gene encodes CDR1 LNHDA and CDR2 SQIVND (reference sequence). CDR3 bases: TGTGCCAGTAGGACCCATAGCGGGGCCGAGGGGACCCAGTACTTC. Translating it yields CASRTHSGAEGTQYF.

This clonotype was detected only a few times. V usage is TRBV29-1 and J usage is TRBJ2-3; D ambiguous. Trimming took off 4 bases at V and 0 bases at J, with 11 bases between the two ends. The length of the CDR3 is 14 residues. CDR1 is SQVTM and CDR2 is ANQGSEA in the germline V gene. DNA of the CDR3: TGCAGCGTTGGGGTGCTAACTAGCACAGATACGCAGTATTTT. Protein product: CSVGVLTSTDTQYF.

This clonotype was seen a few times. The CDR3 here is CASSLYPDTSNEQFF. The CDR3 DNA is TGTGCCAGCAGCTTATACCCTGATACATCCAATGAGCAGTTCTTC. This chain connects TRBV7-7 to TRBJ2-1; no firm D call. Germline assignment: CDR1 SSHAT and CDR2 FNYEAQ (reference sequence). The length of the CDR3 is 15 residues. Trimming removed 2 bases from V and 6 bases from J, with 14 bases in between.

The chain uses TRBV12-3 or TRBV12-4 and TRBJ2-1; 10 nucleotides align to TRBD2. The CDR3 totals 14 residues. V dropped 6 bases and J dropped 8; count of bases not matched to a gene: 7. CDR3 sequence reads: CASRSGLAEDEQFF. In DNA, the CDR3 is TGTGCCAGCAGGTCAGGACTAGCGGAGGATGAGCAGTTCTTC.

This chain connects TRBV4-1 to TRBJ2-3; the D is unclear. V was pared by 4 bases and J by 3 bases, with 14 bases between. Per the germline V gene, CDR1 is MGHRA and CDR2 is YSYEKL. The CDR3 runs to 15 residues. CDR3 in DNA: TGCGCCAGCAGCCTCCGACCCGGTGGTACAGATACGCAGTATTTT. Translated: CASSLRPGGTDTQYF.

The rearrangement links TRBV7-9 to TRBJ2-5; possibly TRBD1 for D (6 bases). Germline V gene sequence: CDR1 SEHNR, CDR2 FQNEAQ (reference sequence). V lost 1 base to trimming and J lost 4 bases, with 13 bases between them. The CDR3 consists of 15 residues. The CDR3 spells CASSLGYREGETQYF. The CDR3 DNA reads as TGTGCCAGCAGCTTAGGCTACAGGGAAGGAGAGACCCAGTACTTC.

This CDR3 reads CASSLATFSYEQYV. The CDR3 DNA sequence: TGCGCCAGCAGCTTGGCCACTTTCTCCTACGAGCAGTACGTC. The chain employs TRBV5-1 and TRBJ2-7; no clear D gene. V was clipped by 0 bases and J by 0 bases, with 7 bases between them. CDR3 size: 14 residues. Germline V gene lookup returns CDR1 SGHRS and CDR2 YFSETQ.

This clonotype was observed many times. The junction departs from germline at one end; a sequencing error may be responsible. V usage is TRBV12-3 or TRBV12-4 and J usage is TRBJ2-5; no reliable D call. The CDR3 covers 12 residues. This chain's CDR3 is CASSLAQETQYF. CDR3 nucleotide sequence: TGCGCCAGCAGCTTGGCCCAAGAGACCCAGTACTTC.

The chain joins TRBV5-1 to TRBJ2-7, with a weak D call TRBD1 (6 bases). The CDR3 contains 14 residues. V lost 4 bases, J lost 7 bases, and 18 bases lay in between. Germline loops: CDR1 SGHRS, CDR2 YFSETQ. CDR3 sequence: CASSPDSLLGEQYV. CDR3 in DNA: TGCGCCAGCAGCCCGGACAGTCTACTGGGGGAGCAGTACGTC.

This clonotype came up a few times. The chain has TRBV30 and TRBJ2-1, with D uncertain. CDR3 length: 12 residues. V lost 1 base and J 8 bases, leaving 9 bases between the germline ends. The germline gives CDR1 GTSNPN, CDR2 SVGIG (reference sequence). CDR3 nucleotide sequence: TGTGCCTGGAGTGCTCTGAGCGATGAGCAGTTCTTC. Translating it yields CAWSALSDEQFF.

The chain carries TRBV10-3 and TRBJ2-5; D might be TRBD1 (5 bases). The germline V and J ends were trimmed by 10 bases and 2 bases, with 14 bases remaining between them. The CDR3 has 13 residues. Looked up from germline, CDR1 is ENHRY and CDR2 is SYGVKD. The CDR3, as DNA: TGTGCCACCGCCTCAGGGTGGCAAGAGACCCAGTACTTC. Its translation: CATASGWQETQYF.

This chain connects TRBV7-9 to TRBJ1-1; 9 bases fit TRBD1. The CDR3 contains 15 residues. The V segment lost 2 bases and the J segment 5 bases; nucleotides outside the gene matches: 6. Germline values: CDR1 SEHNR, CDR2 FQNEAQ (reference sequence). The CDR3 bases are TGTGCCAGCAGCTTATCCGGGACAGGGAGGACTGAAGCTTTCTTT. It codes for CASSLSGTGRTEAFF.

This clonotype has more than one count but fewer than ten. The rearrangement links TRBV12-3 or TRBV12-4 to TRBJ2-1; 9 nucleotides align to TRBD2. The CDR3 sequence is 15 residues long. The ends lost 7 bases at V and 5 bases at J; junction bases unmatched: 9. This CDR3 is CASTPSVAGDNEQFF. CDR3 nucleotide sequence: TGTGCCAGCACCCCTAGTGTAGCGGGGGACAATGAGCAGTTCTTC.

The V call is TRBV24-1, the J call TRBJ2-2; D is perhaps TRBD2 (6 bases). The CDR3 sequence is 14 residues long. Between the trimmed V and J ends, which lost 4 bases and 5 bases, there was a span of 10 bases. CDR1 is KGHDR, CDR2 SFDVKD, per germline. The CDR3 DNA sequence: TGTGCCACCAGTGACGGGGGAGGAACCGGGGAGCTGTTTTTT. This translates into CATSDGGGTGELFF.

This clonotype was seen at least ten times. This chain links TRBV27 with TRBJ2-1, with D unclear. CDR1 and CDR2 (germline): MNHEY, SMNVEV (reference sequence). The germline V and J ends were trimmed by 1 base and 9 bases, with 16 bases remaining between them. The CDR3 sequence is 15 residues long. CDR3 DNA: TGTGCCAGCAGTTTATTGGCGCCCAAATGGGGTGAGCAGTTCTTC. This codes for CASSLLAPKWGEQFF.

There are a few counts of this clonotype. The J gene is TRBJ1-1, the V gene TRBV11-1, with 7 positions matching TRBD1. CDR3 length: 14 amino acids. Germline V gene sequence: CDR1 SGHAT, CDR2 FQDESV (reference sequence). V shed 5 bases and J 7 bases; nucleotides not matched to a gene: 10. As DNA, the CDR3 is TGTGCCAGCAGCCCCCTGACAGGGCATAGTGAAGCTTTCTTT. Translation gives CASSPLTGHSEAFF.

This clonotype was detected ten times or more. The rearrangement links TRBV18 to TRBJ2-3; the D is unclear. This CDR3 spans 12 amino acids. V was shortened by 3 bases and J by 5 bases, with 6 bases between the two germline ends. Germline CDR1 and CDR2: KGHSH and LQKENI. The CDR3 region is CASSPLLDTQYF. The CDR3, as DNA: TGTGCCAGCTCACCTCTACTAGATACGCAGTATTTT.

The chain employs TRBV6-5 and TRBJ1-2; D not resolved. The germline V gene encodes CDR1 MNHEY and CDR2 SVGAGI. Trimming left V 3 bases short and J 4 bases short, with 12 bases between. The CDR3 spans 14 residues. CDR3 residues: CASSYSPQSYGYTF. CDR3 in DNA: TGTGCCAGCAGTTATTCACCACAGTCCTATGGCTACACCTTC.

V is TRBV18 and J is TRBJ2-1, with 7 bases that match TRBD1. V shed 1 base and J 7 bases; nucleotides not matched to a gene: 7. The CDR3 sequence is 15 residues long. CDR1 and CDR2 from the germline V gene are KGHSH and LQKENI. The CDR3 loop is CASSPQDRTSNEQFF. The CDR3 DNA follows: TGTGCCAGCTCACCACAGGACAGGACCTCTAATGAGCAGTTCTTC.

This clonotype was observed once. The rearrangement joins TRBV27 to TRBJ2-1, with 11 nucleotides matching TRBD2. The CDR3 runs to 17 residues. V shed 6 bases, J shed 0 bases, and the junction held 7 bases outside the gene matches. Germline V gene lookup returns CDR1 MNHEY and CDR2 SMNVEV (reference sequence). The CDR3 nucleotides read TGTGCCAGCAGCCCTACTAGCGGGGGTAGCTCCTACAATGAGCAGTTCTTC. Translation: CASSPTSGGSSYNEQFF.

This clonotype was detected ten times or more. This chain joins TRBV10-3 and TRBJ2-2, with D unclear. With 7 bases removed from V and 1 base from J, the gap between germline ends came to 7 bases. The germline V gene has CDR1 ENHRY and CDR2 SYGVKD. The CDR3 totals 13 residues. As DNA, the CDR3 is TGTGCCATCACAGGTCGGAACACCGGGGAGCTGTTTTTT. Encoded protein: CAITGRNTGELFF.

In its sample, this clonotype was seen a few times. The rearrangement uses TRBV6-4 and TRBJ2-7; 15 bases align to TRBD2. CDR1 is MRHNA and CDR2 is SNTAGT in the germline V gene. The CDR3 is made up of 17 amino acids. V shed 2 bases and J 2 bases; nucleotides not matched to a gene: 4. The CDR3 reads CASSDGTSGGFPYEQYF. The CDR3 nucleotides read TGTGCCAGCAGTGACGGGACTAGCGGGGGGTTTCCCTACGAGCAGTACTTC.

This clonotype has at least ten counts. The chain combines TRBV28 with TRBJ2-7; the D is unclear. The CDR3 runs 11 residues. Germline V gene sequence: CDR1 MDHEN, CDR2 SYDVKM. Between the trimmed V and J ends, which lost 4 bases and 3 bases, there was a span of 4 bases. The CDR3 reads CASSSDYEQYV. CDR3 nucleotides: TGTGCCAGCAGTTCTGACTACGAGCAGTACGTC.

This clonotype was seen a few times. This chain links TRBV6-5 with TRBJ1-5, with D tentatively TRBD1 (5 bases). The V end was cut by 2 bases, the J end by 6 bases, with 17 bases between. From germline, CDR1 is MNHEY and CDR2 SVGAGI. This CDR3 spans 16 amino acids. As DNA, the CDR3 is TGTGCCAGCAGTTACGGTCAGGGACGGTCCATTCAGCCCCAGCATTTT. Amino acid sequence: CASSYGQGRSIQPQHF.